The 5 T cell receptor beta chains below were found in one sample sequenced in a study of blood T cell repertoires in COVID-19. Some clones are missing from TCRdb's copy, which holds only in-frame ones; the method was immunoSEQ multiplex PCR. The sample carries under 350,000 clones, 86% recorded once. The specimen sequenced was PBMCs or T cells enriched from blood (not recorded which). These receptors came from a woman aged 40 to 50 with acute COVID-19.

The chain recombines TRBV11-3 with TRBJ2-7; a weak D match, TRBD2 (5 bases). Germline V gene data show CDR1 as SGHNT and CDR2 as YENEEA. The CDR3 length is 14 residues. V gave up 5 bases and J gave up 2 bases, with 13 bases separating them. In DNA form, the CDR3 reads TGTGCCAGCAGCGGAGGCGATAACCCCTACGAGCAGTACTTC. Protein: CASSGGDNPYEQYF. Full variable domain (outside the CDR3, taken from reference TRBV11-3 and TRBJ2-7): EAGVVQSPRYKIIEKKQPVAFWCNPISGHNTLYWYLQNLGQGPELLIRYENEEAVDDSQLPKDRFSAERLKGVDSTLKIQPAELGDSAVYLCASSGGDNPYEQYFGPGTRLTVT.

V gene TRBV5-1 combines with J gene TRBJ1-6, with D unresolved. This CDR3 comprises 15 residues. The V end lost 1 base, the J end lost 6 bases, and 11 bases lay between the germline ends. CDR1 SGHRS and CDR2 YFSETQ come from the germline V gene. The CDR3 region is CASSLHGEPNSPLHF. In nucleotides, the CDR3 is TGCGCCAGCAGCTTGCACGGAGAACCTAATTCACCCCTCCACTTT.

The chain combines TRBV7-6 with TRBJ1-1; D perhaps matches TRBD1 (5 bases). V lost 4 bases to trimming and J lost 5 bases, with 14 bases between them. The germline CDR1 and CDR2 sequences are SGHVS and FNYEAQ. CDR3 length equals 14 residues. The CDR3 DNA reads as TGTGCCAGCAGCTCTCAGCAGGGAAGGACTGAAGCTTTCTTT. It is translated as CASSSQQGRTEAFF.

V gene TRBV6-1 combines with J gene TRBJ1-2; D gene uncertain. V lost 2 bases, J lost 5 bases, and 9 bases lay in between. CDR3 length equals 13 residues. Looked up from germline, CDR1 is MNHNS and CDR2 is SASEGT. The CDR3 DNA follows: TGTGCCAGCAGTGAAACCGAGTTATATGGCTACACCTTC. It is translated as CASSETELYGYTF.

The rearrangement joins TRBV29-1 to TRBJ1-2; D call uncertain. V lost 3 bases and J lost 4, with 12 bases in between. Looked up from germline, CDR1 is SQVTM and CDR2 is ANQGSEA. The CDR3 length is 13 residues. In nucleotides, the CDR3 is TGCAGCGTTGATCACGGTCCCCTCTATGGCTACACCTTC. Residues: CSVDHGPLYGYTF.